A selection of T cell receptor beta chains follows, all from one sample in a study of T cell changes during pregnancy in multiple sclerosis. The protocol was immunoSEQ multiplex PCR, while the TCRdb copy is restricted to in-frame clones and leaves out a portion. The sample holds tens of thousands of clones, about 90% seen once. The sequenced sample was CD4+ T cells from peripheral blood mononuclear cells, obtained in the third trimester of pregnancy. These receptors all stem from a female donor with multiple sclerosis, enrolled in a pregnancy study. The CDR3 runs from the conserved cysteine through the conserved F or W. The order of the fields is V gene, clone size, D gene, J gene, CDR3 protein, CDR3 DNA. The D gene is left open where the match is weak. The size of a clone is reported for some rows only, either as once, few or many, or as a class for expanded clones.

v_call: TRBV18
clone_size: -
d_call: -
j_call: TRBJ2-7
cdr3_aa: CASSPPSGSYEQYF
cdr3_nt: TGTGCCAGCTCACCACCGTCGGGCTCCTACGAGCAGTACTTC

v_call: TRBV28
clone_size: -
d_call: TRBD1
j_call: TRBJ2-5
cdr3_aa: CAHRSGGQETQYF
cdr3_nt: TGTGCCCATCGGTCAGGGGGCCAAGAGACCCAGTACTTC

v_call: TRBV6-6
clone_size: -
d_call: -
j_call: TRBJ2-7
cdr3_aa: CASSINTYEQYF
cdr3_nt: TGTGCCAGCAGCATAAACACCTACGAGCAGTACTTC

v_call: TRBV30
clone_size: -
d_call: -
j_call: TRBJ1-6
cdr3_aa: CAWSVLGGVNSPLHF
cdr3_nt: TGTGCCTGGAGTGTACTGGGGGGGGTGAATTCACCCCTCCACTTT

v_call: TRBV6-6
clone_size: -
d_call: TRBD1
j_call: TRBJ1-5
cdr3_aa: CASSPTGGRNQPQHF
cdr3_nt: TGTGCCAGCAGCCCGACAGGGGGCCGCAATCAGCCCCAGCATTTT

v_call: TRBV6-5
clone_size: once
d_call: TRBD1
j_call: TRBJ1-1
cdr3_aa: CASSLRGSNTEAFF
cdr3_nt: TGTGCCAGCAGTCTCAGGGGGTCGAACACTGAAGCTTTCTTT

v_call: TRBV2
clone_size: few
d_call: -
j_call: TRBJ1-1
cdr3_aa: CASSASNTEAFF
cdr3_nt: TGTGCCAGCAGTGCTTCGAACACTGAAGCTTTCTTT

v_call: TRBV6-1
clone_size: -
d_call: -
j_call: TRBJ2-3
cdr3_aa: CASTWRGTPTDTQYF
cdr3_nt: TGTGCCAGCACCTGGAGGGGTACCCCTACAGATACGCAGTATTTT

v_call: TRBV6-5
clone_size: -
d_call: TRBD1
j_call: TRBJ2-7
cdr3_aa: CASSYSWQGAGEQYF
cdr3_nt: TGTGCCAGCAGTTACTCTTGGCAGGGGGCCGGCGAGCAGTACTTC

v_call: TRBV4-1
clone_size: once
d_call: -
j_call: TRBJ2-5
cdr3_aa: CASSHYRDIAQETQYF
cdr3_nt: TGCGCCAGCAGCCATTACAGGGACATCGCTCAAGAGACCCAGTACTTC

v_call: TRBV6-5
clone_size: -
d_call: TRBD2
j_call: TRBJ2-5
cdr3_aa: CASSRGSQETQYF
cdr3_nt: TGTGCCAGCAGTCGCGGGAGCCAAGAGACCCAGTACTTC

v_call: TRBV19
clone_size: -
d_call: TRBD2
j_call: TRBJ2-5
cdr3_aa: CASSMTSGSKERETQYF
cdr3_nt: TGTGCCAGTAGTATGACTAGCGGGAGCAAGGAGAGGGAGACCCAGTACTTC

v_call: TRBV19
clone_size: -
d_call: TRBD1
j_call: TRBJ1-1
cdr3_aa: CASNPRTGGKTEAFF
cdr3_nt: TGTGCCAGTAACCCCCGCACAGGGGGCAAGACTGAAGCTTTCTTT

v_call: TRBV5-1
clone_size: -
d_call: -
j_call: TRBJ2-3
cdr3_aa: CASSLGLYASAGTDTQYF
cdr3_nt: TGCGCCAGCAGCTTGGGCCTTTATGCGAGCGCGGGCACAGATACGCAGTATTTT

v_call: TRBV10-3
clone_size: -
d_call: -
j_call: TRBJ1-1
cdr3_aa: CAISAEGPSTEAFF
cdr3_nt: TGTGCCATCAGTGCGGAGGGCCCCTCAACTGAAGCTTTCTTT

v_call: TRBV5-6
clone_size: few
d_call: -
j_call: TRBJ1-4
cdr3_aa: CASSFGRTSPLLFF
cdr3_nt: TGTGCCAGCAGCTTTGGGCGGACTTCCCCCCTTCTGTTTTTT

v_call: TRBV29-1
clone_size: -
d_call: TRBD2
j_call: TRBJ2-6
cdr3_aa: CSVVWLAGDSGANVLTF
cdr3_nt: TGCAGCGTTGTTTGGCTAGCGGGGGACTCTGGGGCCAACGTCCTGACTTTC

v_call: TRBV9
clone_size: -
d_call: TRBD2
j_call: TRBJ2-3
cdr3_aa: CASSVGAGDSDTQYF
cdr3_nt: TGTGCCAGCAGCGTAGGAGCGGGAGACTCAGATACGCAGTATTTT

v_call: TRBV5-4
clone_size: -
d_call: -
j_call: TRBJ2-1
cdr3_aa: CASSLARLDDNEQFF
cdr3_nt: TGTGCCAGCAGCTTGGCCAGACTCGACGACAATGAGCAGTTCTTC

v_call: TRBV28
clone_size: -
d_call: -
j_call: TRBJ2-7
cdr3_aa: CASSLAASYEQYF
cdr3_nt: TGTGCCAGCAGTTTAGCGGCCTCCTACGAGCAGTACTTC

v_call: TRBV10-3
clone_size: -
d_call: TRBD1
j_call: TRBJ2-7
cdr3_aa: CAISRDRAYEQYF
cdr3_nt: TGTGCCATCAGCCGGGACAGGGCCTACGAGCAGTACTTC

v_call: TRBV29-1
clone_size: -
d_call: TRBD1
j_call: TRBJ2-5
cdr3_aa: CSVKLRTGGEETQYF
cdr3_nt: TGCAGCGTCAAGCTACGGACAGGGGGCGAGGAGACCCAGTACTTC

v_call: TRBV10-3
clone_size: -
d_call: -
j_call: TRBJ2-5
cdr3_aa: CAISEGDSGYKETQYF
cdr3_nt: TGTGCCATCAGTGAGGGGGATAGCGGATATAAAGAGACCCAGTACTTC